This TCR beta chain was sequenced during a study of shared T cell receptors in the human thymus (dated by TCRdb to about 2021). Regarding the research as a whole: The study examined how the human thymus generates shared, self-reactive T-cell receptor alpha chains.

The library was generated by the immunoSEQ multiplex PCR assay. TCRdb carries this immuneACCESS record with in-frame sequences only. Its versions omit some clonotypes, under half of them owing to an unresolved V gene in the studies checked, with the rest unexplained. In this sample the table shows 550,000 to 800,000 clones, 75% to 90% of which occur a single time. The ten biggest clones cover roughly 0.01% of the sample. With respect to this clone: Its target antigen remains unknown. Base qualities are missing; no much larger clone stands one base away.

V lost 5 bases and J lost 5 bases, and the count of bases not matched to a germline gene is 13. The CDR3 covers 17 residues, taking in both the cysteine and the phenylalanine. The retained sequence is limited to the CDR3, 51 bases, with the frame set at the first base. In the germline V gene, CDR1 corresponds to SGHDN and CDR2 to FVKESK. This sample also belongs to another study, concerning human thymus T cells. The second paper states: Donors were immunologically healthy infants undergoing open corrective cardiac surgery for congenital heart defects in Finland. Thymus tissue was collected as surgical resects that were removed during corrective cardiac surgery. Usage of V and J gene segments appeared to be biased in both the thymic and the peripheral blood repertoires. The related research found that thymic TCR repertoires overlapped highly between unrelated individuals. The study characterized TCR alpha and beta repertoires from fewer than 10 infant thymus samples and four related peripheral blood samples. Donor ages ranging from roughly 6 to 244 days were recorded, and about six male and a couple of female infants were included in the cohort. Thymocytes were freed from the tissue by mechanical means and kept at -70 degrees C as pellets of roughly 8.5-30 million cells. A QIAsymphony instrument was used to extract genomic DNA from frozen cell pellets. The immunoSEQ multiplex PCR assay was used to amplify the TCRB and TCRAD loci from a standardized amount of quality-controlled genomic DNA. The V(D)J region was spanned by amplicons of a length sufficient to cover the CDR3 and to identify V and J genes. Amplicon sequencing was performed on an Illumina platform through the commercial immunoSEQ service. Corrections for primer bias and sequencing errors followed previously described methods, while TCRAD and TCRB definitions were based on the IMGT database. immunoSEQ Analyzer 3.0 and VDJTools were used for repertoire analysis, which covered basic statistics, V/J segment usage, diversity estimates, rarefaction and pairwise overlap. Diversity was estimated with Chao1, ChaoE, Efron-Thisted, Shannon and inverse Simpson indices, and also on datasets down-sampled to the smallest sample. For repertoire overlap, CDR3 nucleotide sequence, V gene and J gene had to match strictly, and clustering was done by Jaccard-based multidimensional scaling. On average, thymus samples yielded 810,000 or so unique TCRB clonotypes, whereas blood samples yielded about 80,000.

The chain is encoded by TRBV14 joined to TRBJ1-4, with 8 middle bases fitting TRBD1. The sample was thymocytes. The source is a girl less than two years old with a congenital heart defect. Donor details come from another sample of the same person, matched by shared clones. The CDR3 sequence is CASSLRTGSSSNEKLFF. The bases read TGTGCCAGCAGCTTACGGACAGGGAGTTCCTCGAATGAAAAACTGTTTTTT.